A selection of T cell receptor beta chains follows, all from one sample in a study of T cell repertoires in cytomegalovirus infection. In TCRdb, the reads were re-called with MiXCR into one record per CDR3 protein. The sample shows approximately 280,000 distinct CDR3 sequences, around 20% of them seen only once. What these receptors recognize is not known. The source was cultured PBMCs, collected from culture after CMV antigen stimulation. These receptors all stem from a human donor in good health (CMV status not recorded). Some clones in this sample may be carry-over from other donors' samples. Both conserved end residues are part of each CDR3. The D gene is left open where the match is weak. Not all rows give a size; the values are once, few, many and, for expanded clones, a class.

clone_size,j_call,v_call,d_call,cdr3_nt,cdr3_aa
many,TRBJ2-2,TRBV6-2/TRBV6-3,.,TGTGCCAGCAGTTACGGGGTGACCGGGGAGCTGTTTTTT,CASSYGVTGELFF
.,TRBJ2-3,TRBV14,.,TGTGCCAGCAGCCTACGCAGGGACCTAAGGACAGATACGCAGTATTTT,CASSLRRDLRTDTQYF
.,TRBJ2-5,TRBV7-2,TRBD2,TGTGCCAGCAGCCGGGGACTAGGCGTTCAAGAGACCCAGTACTTC,CASSRGLGVQETQYF
.,TRBJ1-6,TRBV27,.,TGTGCCAGCAGTTTTGGAGGACCGCCCCTCCACTTT,CASSFGGPPLHF
many,TRBJ1-2,TRBV28,TRBD1,TGTGCCAGCAAATTGGTCAGGGGGTCGAGCGGCTACACCTTC,CASKLVRGSSGYTF
.,TRBJ1-2,TRBV29-1,TRBD1,TGCAGCGTCGCCATACAGGGGTTAACTATTGGCTACACCTTC,CSVAIQGLTIGYTF
many,TRBJ2-7,TRBV7-2,.,TGTGCCAGCAGCTTTCCCAACTCCTACGAGCAGTACTTC,CASSFPNSYEQYF
few,TRBJ1-5,TRBV19,.,TGTGCCAGTAGTATAGATCATCGACAGCCCCAGCATTTT,CASSIDHRQPQHF
few,TRBJ2-1,TRBV3-1,.,TGTGCCAGCAGCCAGAACACGGGGCCGGGGGATGAGCAGTTCTTC,CASSQNTGPGDEQFF
many,TRBJ1-5,TRBV7-9,.,TGTGCCAGCAGCTTAAAAGTAAATCAGCCCCAGCATTTT,CASSLKVNQPQHF
many,TRBJ1-2,TRBV7-2,TRBD1,TGTGCCAGCAGCACCCGGACAGGGGGCGGTAACTATGGCTACACCTTC,CASSTRTGGGNYGYTF
many,TRBJ1-1,TRBV7-2,.,TGTGCCAGCAGCGCACCGGGACTGCCGATGGGCACTGAAGCTTTCTTT,CASSAPGLPMGTEAFF
few,TRBJ2-6,TRBV4-1,TRBD1,TGCGCCAGCAGCCAAGGACAGGGAGATGGGGCCAACGTCCTGACTTTC,CASSQGQGDGANVLTF
.,TRBJ2-1,TRBV29-1,TRBD2,TGCAGCGTTGAAGCCTCCTTGAGACTAGCGGGAGTCAATGAGCAGTTCTTC,CSVEASLRLAGVNEQFF
.,TRBJ2-5,TRBV19,.,TGTGCCAGTAGGGGACAAGGAGAGACCCAGTACTTC,CASRGQGETQYF
many,TRBJ1-1,TRBV12-3/TRBV12-4,TRBD1,TGTGCCAGCAGTCCAGGACAGGGCGTCACTGAAGCTTTCTTT,CASSPGQGVTEAFF
many,TRBJ1-2,TRBV7-2,.,TGTGCCAGCAGCTTAGGGATCTTAAGGGGCTACACCTTC,CASSLGILRGYTF
.,TRBJ1-5,TRBV6-6,.,TGTGCCAGCAGTTATATGTCCAGGGCTTACAATCAGCCCCAGCATTTT,CASSYMSRAYNQPQHF
few,TRBJ2-1,TRBV12-3/TRBV12-4,.,TGTGCCAGCAGTGTCCCCCCCTTGGATCAGGAGGGCGATGAGCAGTTCTTC,CASSVPPLDQEGDEQFF
few,TRBJ1-2,TRBV6-4,.,TGTGCCAGCAGTGTCAACCATCAGAATGCCGTGGGTGGCTACACCTTC,CASSVNHQNAVGGYTF
many,TRBJ2-3,TRBV20-1,.,TGCAGTGCTAGACGGCTAGCTGCAGATACGCAGTATTTT,CSARRLAADTQYF
few,TRBJ2-3,TRBV7-6,.,TGTGCCAGCAGCTTAGGGTCGCAAACAGTAGATACGCAGTATTTT,CASSLGSQTVDTQYF
few,TRBJ1-1,TRBV19,.,TGTGCCAGTAGTATAGGGAGGAATGCTAACACTGAAGCTTTCTTT,CASSIGRNANTEAFF
few,TRBJ1-6,TRBV6-1,.,TGTGCCAGCAGTCCTTTGGCCCCTAGCTCCTATAATTCACCCCTCCACTTT,CASSPLAPSSYNSPLHF
.,TRBJ1-1,TRBV6-5,.,TGTGCCAGCAGTTACAGGGCAACAAACACTGAAGCTTTCTTT,CASSYRATNTEAFF
.,TRBJ1-1,TRBV12-3/TRBV12-4,.,TGTGCCAGCAGTTTGAGGCCCCAGATGAACACTGAAGCTTTCTTT,CASSLRPQMNTEAFF
.,TRBJ2-6,TRBV6-2/TRBV6-3,TRBD1,TGTGCCAGCACCCTGGACAGGGCCTCTGGGGCCAACGTCCTGACTTTC,CASTLDRASGANVLTF
.,TRBJ2-2,TRBV10-3,TRBD2,TGTGCCATCAGTGAGGCTAGCGGAAACACCGGGGAGCTGTTTTTT,CAISEASGNTGELFF